This T cell receptor (beta chain) was found in a study of cytomegalovirus exposure and HLA in healthy donors. Study at large: Approximately 80 million unique TCRs, all from HLA-typed donors, were included in an early release of the data.

CDR1 MNHNY and CDR2 SVGAGI come from the germline V gene (reference sequence). Trimming took 7 bases from V and 1 from J, leaving 13 bases between them. The CDR3 loop spans 14 amino acids. Amplification used 60 Vbeta primers and 13 Jbeta primers. The repertoire was sequenced with immunoSEQ multiplex PCR; TCRdb's copy has only in-frame clones and lacks some. The sample includes about 160,000 clones, roughly four fifths of them seen just once. This sequence originates from a man aged 50 to 59 in good health and CMV-seropositive. The gene calls are TRBV6-6 and TRBJ1-1; D not resolved. The sequencing sample was made of PBMCs. The CDR3 nucleotides read TGTGCCAGCACCGTCGACGCAGGGAACACTGAAGCTTTCTTT. It specifies CASTVDAGNTEAFF.